This TCR beta chain originates from a study of blood T cell repertoires in COVID-19. From germline, CDR1 is SEHNR and CDR2 FQNEAQ (reference sequence). Trimming pared 2 bases from V and 1 base from J, leaving 11 bases between. The CDR3 has 15 residues. The authors' processing: Quantification of nucleated cells was approximated via reference gene primer amplification. The protocol was immunoSEQ multiplex PCR, while the TCRdb copy is restricted to in-frame clones and leaves out a portion. V and J calls and clone size are as listed in that table; D and trimming were resolved from the DNA. Counted here are around 93,000 clones, roughly 80% occurring once; the ten biggest clones make up 18%.

Sequencing used peripheral blood. The sequence came from a man older than 75 with acute or convalescent COVID-19. The chain joins TRBV7-9 to TRBJ1-2; D is unclear. CDR3 in amino acids: CASSLPPELNYGYTF. The CDR3 coding sequence is TGTGCCAGCAGCTTACCGCCGGAGCTTAACTATGGCTACACCTTC.